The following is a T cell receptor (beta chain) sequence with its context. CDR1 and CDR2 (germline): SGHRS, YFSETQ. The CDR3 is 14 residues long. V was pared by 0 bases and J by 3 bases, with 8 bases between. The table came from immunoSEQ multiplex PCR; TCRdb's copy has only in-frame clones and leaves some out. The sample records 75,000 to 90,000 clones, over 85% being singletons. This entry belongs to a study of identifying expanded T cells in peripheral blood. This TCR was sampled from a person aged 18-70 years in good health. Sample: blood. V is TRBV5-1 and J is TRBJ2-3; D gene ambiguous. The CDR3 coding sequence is TGCGCCAGCAGCTTGGACCTGTCAACAGATACGCAGTATTTT. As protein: CASSLDLSTDTQYF.